These 20 T cell receptor beta chains were sequenced from one sample in a study of blood T cell repertoires in COVID-19. Assay used: immunoSEQ multiplex PCR; TCRdb lists only in-frame clones, some missing. The sample lists around 210,000 clones, around 88% occurring once. Material for sequencing was peripheral blood. These receptor sequences come from a man between 18 and 35 years old with active or convalescent COVID-19.

This chain uses TRBV7-9 with TRBJ2-7, with D maybe TRBD2 (6 bases). V was clipped by 0 bases and J by 3 bases, with 9 bases between them. Looked up from germline, CDR1 is SEHNR and CDR2 is FQNEAQ (reference sequence). The CDR3 spans 14 residues. The chain's CDR3 is CASSLAGSGYEQYF. The DNA of the CDR3 is TGTGCCAGCAGCTTAGCCGGGAGTGGCTACGAGCAGTACTTC.

The gene calls are TRBV24-1 and TRBJ2-7, with a tentative D call TRBD1 (6 bases). This CDR3 has 14 amino acids. Trimming stripped 0 bases from V and 2 bases from J, with 7 bases between. Germline CDR1 reads KGHDR; CDR2 reads SFDVKD. CDR3 nucleotides: TGTGCCACCAGTGATTTGTACAGGGCCTACGAGCAGTACTTC. Protein product: CATSDLYRAYEQYF.

The rearrangement joins TRBV30 to TRBJ2-5; perhaps TRBD2 as D (5 bases). CDR3 length: 13 residues. Trimming took 0 bases from V and 5 from J, leaving 10 bases between them. In germline, CDR1 is GTSNPN, CDR2 SVGIG (reference sequence). The CDR3, as DNA: TGTGCCTGGAGTGTAATCGGGGTGGAGACCCAGTACTTC. Its translation: CAWSVIGVETQYF.

The chain couples TRBV9 to TRBJ1-2; D not resolved. V was pared by 0 bases and J by 2 bases, with 5 bases between. The CDR3 is 13 residues long. From germline, CDR1 is SGDLS and CDR2 YYNGEE. CDR3: CASSVAMNYGYTF. The CDR3 nucleotides are TGTGCCAGCAGCGTAGCTATGAACTATGGCTACACCTTC.

This chain connects TRBV29-1 to TRBJ1-1; D possibly corresponds to TRBD1 (5 bases). Germline V gene data show CDR1 as SQVTM and CDR2 as ANQGSEA. V was shortened by 7 bases and J by 6 bases, with 9 bases between the two germline ends. The CDR3 sequence is 10 residues long. This CDR3 is CSAAGPEAFF. The CDR3 DNA is TGCAGCGCCGCGGGGCCTGAAGCTTTCTTT.

The chain links TRBV19 to TRBJ2-7; TRBD2 aligns across 10 bases. Germline CDR1 is LNHDA and CDR2 is SQIVND (reference sequence). This CDR3 spans 16 amino acids. Unmatched junction bases numbered 7, after V lost 5 bases and J lost 0 bases. For the CDR3, the DNA is TGTGCCAGTAGTTTCTCTAGCGGGAGTCCCTCCTACGAGCAGTACTTC. Encoded protein: CASSFSSGSPSYEQYF.

The rearrangement links TRBV11-2 to TRBJ1-2, with D perhaps TRBD1 (5 bases). Trimming left V 2 bases short and J 3 bases short, with 13 bases between. The CDR3 runs 15 residues. Germline assignment: CDR1 SGHAT and CDR2 FQNNGV. The CDR3 DNA is TGTGCCAGCAGCTTACAGACAGTCTCCGACTATGGCTACACCTTC. Translating it yields CASSLQTVSDYGYTF. The variable domain in full, completed from reference TRBV11-2 and TRBJ1-2, reads EAGVAQSPRYKIIEKRQSVAFWCNPISGHATLYWYQQILGQGPKLLIQFQNNGVVDDSQLPKDRFSAERLKGVDSTLKIQPAKLEDSAVYLCASSLQTVSDYGYTFGSGTRLTVV.

This chain links TRBV5-6 with TRBJ2-1; the match to TRBD2 covers 9 bases. The CDR3 is made up of 16 amino acids. V lost 5 bases and J lost 8; bases outside the gene matches: 14. Germline CDR1 is SGHDT and CDR2 is YYEEEE. The CDR3 is CASRDSGSSRYDEQFF. CDR3 nucleotide sequence: TGTGCCAGCAGAGATAGCGGGAGTAGTAGGTATGATGAGCAGTTCTTC.

CDR3 amino acids: CASRPGPGNYGYTF. In DNA, the CDR3 is TGTGCCAGCAGACCGGGCCCGGGGAACTATGGCTACACCTTC. This chain connects TRBV9 to TRBJ1-2, with unresolved D. V lost 5 bases, J lost 2 bases, and 13 bases lay in between. Germline V lookup: CDR1 SGDLS, CDR2 YYNGEE. The CDR3 consists of 14 residues.

This clone has just one count. The chain carries TRBV4-3 and TRBJ2-7; the match to TRBD1 covers 9 bases. Germline CDR1 is LGHNA and CDR2 is YSLEER. The J segment lost 2 bases and the V segment lost 0 bases, leaving 5 bases of the junction unmatched. The CDR3 extends over 16 amino acids. The CDR3 here is CASSQELGQGTYEQYF. CDR3 coding DNA: TGCGCCAGCAGCCAAGAACTCGGACAGGGGACCTACGAGCAGTACTTC.

The J gene is TRBJ2-3, the V gene TRBV19, with 7 positions matching TRBD2. Germline V gene data show CDR1 as LNHDA and CDR2 as SQIVND (reference sequence). V shed 6 bases and J 4 bases; nucleotides not matched to a gene: 7. This CDR3 is built from 14 residues. The CDR3: CASRDGRSADTQYF. CDR3 coding DNA: TGTGCCAGTAGGGACGGGAGGAGTGCAGATACGCAGTATTTT.

In nucleotides, the CDR3 is TGTGCCAGCTCTGGTGGTAGCGGGAGGTCGAGCTCCTACAATGAGCAGTTCTTC. This sequence encodes CASSGGSGRSSSYNEQFF. V and J are TRBV11-3 and TRBJ2-1, with 10 bases aligning to TRBD2. This CDR3 has 18 amino acids. V was clipped by 8 bases and J by 0 bases; unmatched bases: 13. CDR1 SGHNT and CDR2 YENEEA come from the germline V gene.

V gene TRBV27 combines with J gene TRBJ1-2, with unresolved D. The germline CDR1 and CDR2 sequences are MNHEY and SMNVEV (reference sequence). There are 14 residues in the CDR3. Trimming pared 3 bases from V and 7 bases from J, leaving 15 bases between. The CDR3 nucleotides read TGTGCCAGCAGTTTTCGCCAGGATGCTGGTGGCTACACCTTC. Its translation: CASSFRQDAGGYTF.

A single count supports this clone. The CDR3 protein is CASSDTGNQPQHF. DNA for the CDR3: TGTGCCAGTTCGGACACCGGCAATCAGCCCCAGCATTTT. The genes are TRBV19 and TRBJ1-5; maybe TRBD1 (5 bases). Germline-derived CDR1 and CDR2 are LNHDA and SQIVND (reference sequence). Trimming cost V 8 bases and J 2 bases, with 10 bases left between them. CDR3 length: 13 residues.

The sample holds one count of this clone. This rearrangement joins TRBV15 to TRBJ1-1; the D gene is possibly TRBD1 (6 bases). V was trimmed by 1 base and J by 8 bases, leaving 14 bases between them. The CDR3 contains 14 residues. Germline V lookup: CDR1 LNHNV, CDR2 YYDKDF (reference sequence). DNA for the CDR3: TGTGCCACCAGCAGAGGTCCCAGGGGAAGAGAAGCTTTCTTT. Amino acid sequence: CATSRGPRGREAFF.

The chain recombines TRBV25-1 with TRBJ1-6, with no clear D. V gave up 6 bases and J gave up 7 bases, with 7 bases separating them. The CDR3 has 12 amino acids. Per germline, CDR1 MGHDK and CDR2 SYGVNS. The CDR3 protein is CASRTGNSPLHF. Here the CDR3 DNA reads TGTGCCAGCAGGACGGGGAATTCACCCCTCCACTTT.

CDR3 bases: TGTGCCAGCAGCGACGCCGGGACAGGGGGCTTCTATGGCTACACCTTC. This translates into CASSDAGTGGFYGYTF. J is TRBJ1-2 and V is TRBV7-2; 12 bases are shared with TRBD1. J lost 4 bases, V lost 5 bases, and 8 bases had no gene match. There are 16 residues in the CDR3. From germline, CDR1 is SGHTA and CDR2 FQGNSA.

The rearrangement joins TRBV27 to TRBJ2-7; D uncertain. CDR1 is MNHEY, CDR2 SMNVEV, per germline (reference sequence). V was clipped by 2 bases and J by 5 bases, with 10 bases between them. There are 13 residues in the CDR3. Here the CDR3 reads CASSLGLLNEQYF. The DNA for the CDR3 is TGTGCCAGCAGTTTAGGCTTATTAAACGAGCAGTACTTC.

The chain has TRBV7-3 and TRBJ2-6, with a weak D call TRBD1 (6 bases). The CDR3 spans 16 residues. Germline V gene lookup returns CDR1 SGHTA and CDR2 FQGTGA. V gave up 4 bases and J gave up 1 base, with 11 bases separating them. The CDR3 sequence: CASSSTGISGANVLTF. The CDR3 coding sequence is TGTGCCAGCAGCTCTACAGGGATATCTGGGGCCAACGTCCTGACTTTC.

This chain uses TRBV25-1 with TRBJ1-1, with D perhaps TRBD1 (6 bases). V was shortened by 6 bases and J by 10 bases, with 12 bases between the two germline ends. The CDR3 contains 11 residues. Looked up from germline, CDR1 is MGHDK and CDR2 is SYGVNS. Here the CDR3 reads CASRETGTAFF. In DNA, the CDR3 is TGTGCCAGCAGGGAAACAGGGACAGCTTTCTTT.